The sequence of this TCR beta chain was determined in a study of blood T cell repertoires in COVID-19. Study in general: Samples came from the United States, Italy and Spain, spanning acute and convalescent COVID-19. Sources were T cells, B-cell-depleted T cells, or PBMCs; the material itself was cDNA or gDNA.

As handled by the study authors: Estimates of nucleated cell counts were drawn from the amplification of reference gene primers. Produced via immunoSEQ multiplex PCR; TCRdb's table is partial and in-frame only. V and J calls and clone size are as listed in that table; D and trimming were resolved from the DNA. The sample yields around 200,000 clones, 80% to 90% seen once. With 4 bases removed from V and 3 bases from J, the gap between germline ends came to 10 bases. The length of the CDR3 is 13 residues. Germline CDR1 reads MNHEY; CDR2 reads SVGEGT. Source material: peripheral blood. The rearrangement uses TRBV6-2 or TRBV6-3 and TRBJ2-7; D is possibly TRBD2 (5 bases). The origin of this receptor is a man aged 35 to 55 with active or convalescent COVID-19. CDR3 loop: CASSSRTFYEQYF. The CDR3 coding sequence is TGTGCCAGCAGTTCAAGGACTTTCTACGAGCAGTACTTC.